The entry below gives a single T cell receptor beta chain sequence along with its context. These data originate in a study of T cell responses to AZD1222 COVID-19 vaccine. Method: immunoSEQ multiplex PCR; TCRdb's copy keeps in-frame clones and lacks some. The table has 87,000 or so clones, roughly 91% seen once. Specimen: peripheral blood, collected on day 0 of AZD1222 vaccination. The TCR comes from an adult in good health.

CDR3 sequence: CASSPQGSPGNTIYF. The CDR3 coding sequence is TGTGCCAGCAGCCCTCAGGGGTCCCCTGGAAACACCATATATTTT. This chain connects TRBV13 to TRBJ1-3, with D possibly matching TRBD1 (6 bases). In germline, CDR1 is PRHDT, CDR2 FYEKMQ (reference sequence). Trimming pared 5 bases from V and 2 bases from J, leaving 13 bases between. The CDR3 consists of 15 residues.